A single sample gave rise to the 28 T cell receptor beta chains below, sequenced in a study of response to subunit inactivated influenza vaccine. TCRdb recomputed calls from the RT-PCR reads with MiXCR, one row per CDR3 protein. The sample has 650,000 to 800,000 distinct CDR3 sequences, approximately 17% seen once. The sample was PBMCs from blood, taken roughly 5 days after vaccination. These receptor sequences come from a man in his fifties who received an inactivated influenza vaccine.

This clonotype was seen more than once but under ten times. As DNA, the CDR3 is TGTGCCAGCAGCGTAACAGGGACTAGGGGAAACACCATATATTTT. Amino acid sequence: CASSVTGTRGNTIYF. This chain links TRBV9 with TRBJ1-3, with D tentatively TRBD1 (6 bases). Looked up from germline, CDR1 is SGDLS and CDR2 is YYNGEE. The CDR3 runs 15 residues. V gave up 1 base and J gave up 4 bases, with 12 bases separating them.

This clonotype was counted a few times. The rearrangement joins TRBV9 to TRBJ2-1; D is ambiguous. The CDR3 is 15 residues long. Trimming removed 0 bases at V and 0 bases at J, with 7 bases between. Germline CDR1 and CDR2: SGDLS and YYNGEE. In DNA form, the CDR3 reads TGTGCCAGCAGCGTAGTGGAGAGCTCCTACAATGAGCAGTTCTTC. It codes for CASSVVESSYNEQFF.

The V call is TRBV4-2, the J call TRBJ2-5; a weak D match, TRBD1 (6 bases). Germline-derived CDR1 and CDR2 are LGHNA and YNFKEQ. The length of the CDR3 is 16 residues. Trimming removed 1 base from V and 3 bases from J, with 15 bases in between. CDR3 sequence reads: CASSQGPGQLEETQYF. Here the CDR3 DNA reads TGTGCCAGCAGCCAAGGCCCTGGACAGCTGGAAGAGACCCAGTACTTC.

This clonotype was seen a few times. The chain employs TRBV6-1 and TRBJ1-1; TRBD1 might be the D (5 bases). Trimming took off 7 bases at V and 4 bases at J, with 19 bases between the two ends. Per the germline V gene, CDR1 is MNHNS and CDR2 is SASEGT. The CDR3 is made up of 15 amino acids. CDR3 coding DNA: TGTGCCAGCACCCGTCTTTTCCGGGGGAGCACTGAAGCTTTCTTT. It yields the protein CASTRLFRGSTEAFF.

The chain has TRBV10-2 and TRBJ2-1, with 9 bases aligning to TRBD2. The germline gives CDR1 WSHSY, CDR2 SAAADI. The CDR3 has 13 residues. J was trimmed by 4 bases and V by 7 bases; bases with no gene match: 2. CDR3 sequence (DNA): TGCGCCAGCAAGCTAGCGGGGTACAATGAGCAGTTCTTC. Its protein product is CASKLAGYNEQFF.

The chain recombines TRBV7-8 with TRBJ1-5; 8 nucleotides line up with TRBD1. Germline lookup yields CDR1 SGHVS and CDR2 FQNEAQ. With 6 bases clipped from V and 3 bases from J, the junction kept 7 bases outside the gene matches. CDR3 length: 15 residues. The CDR3 DNA reads TGTGCCAGCAGTCCCAACAGGGGGATCAATCAGCCCCAGCATTTT. As protein: CASSPNRGINQPQHF.

The chain has TRBV5-1 and TRBJ1-2; 8 nucleotides line up with TRBD1. The CDR3 is 15 residues long. J gave up 2 bases and V 3 bases, and 6 bases lay outside the gene matches. Germline CDR1 is SGHRS and CDR2 is YFSETQ. The CDR3 protein is CASSSRTGRNYGYTF. The CDR3 region has the DNA TGCGCCAGCAGCTCGCGGACAGGGAGGAACTATGGCTACACCTTC.

In this sample, this clonotype turned up a few times. The chain joins TRBV20-1 to TRBJ2-7, with TRBD2 identical over 8 bases. The CDR3 runs to 14 residues. CDR1 is DFQATT, CDR2 SNEGSKA, per germline (reference sequence). The V and J ends lost 6 bases and 2 bases, in that order; junction bases with no gene match: 9. In DNA, the CDR3 is TGCAGTGCAGACAGCGGGAGTAACCCCTACGAGCAGTACTTC. It yields the protein CSADSGSNPYEQYF.

This clonotype appeared a few times. The J gene is TRBJ2-1, the V gene TRBV4-1; 13 positions agree with TRBD2. Per the germline V gene, CDR1 is MGHRA and CDR2 is YSYEKL. The CDR3 totals 16 residues. V trimming: 2 bases; J trimming: 9 bases; junction bases outside the gene matches: 7. The CDR3: CASSQTSGGADVEQFF. The CDR3 DNA reads TGCGCCAGCAGCCAAACTAGCGGGGGGGCCGACGTTGAGCAGTTCTTC.

The table lists this clonotype with a few counts. This chain uses TRBV6-2 or TRBV6-3 with TRBJ2-7; no reliable D call. The CDR3 is made up of 15 amino acids. V lost 4 bases, J lost 3 bases, and 16 bases lay in between. In germline, CDR1 is MNHEY, CDR2 SVGEGT. CDR3 protein: CASSSFGRIDYEQYF. The CDR3 DNA reads TGTGCCAGCAGTTCTTTTGGTCGGATAGACTACGAGCAGTACTTC.

V and J are TRBV6-2 or TRBV6-3 and TRBJ2-1; TRBD1 or TRBD2 may be the D gene (5 bases each). The CDR3 loop spans 16 amino acids. The germline V gene has CDR1 MNHEY and CDR2 SVGEGT. The V gene lost 4 bases and the J gene lost 4 bases, with 17 bases spanning the gap. CDR3 nucleotides: TGTGCCAGCAGTTCCTCATTCCGGGACGGTTACAATGAGCAGTTCTTC. Encoded protein: CASSSSFRDGYNEQFF.

The chain is built from TRBV7-2 and TRBJ2-5; 7 positions match TRBD2. Per the germline V gene, CDR1 is SGHTA and CDR2 is FQGNSA. The CDR3 sequence is 15 residues long. V shed 3 bases, J shed 2 bases, and the junction held 6 bases outside the gene matches. The CDR3 spells CASSFPGLYQETQYF. CDR3 nucleotides: TGTGCCAGCAGCTTTCCGGGACTATATCAAGAGACCCAGTACTTC. Looking up the rest from reference TRBV7-2 and TRBJ2-5 gives the full variable domain: GAGVSQSPSNKVTEKGKDVELRCDPISGHTALYWYRQSLGQGLEFLIYFQGNSAPDKSGLPSDRFSAERTGGSVSTLTIQRTQQEDSAVYLCASSFPGLYQETQYFGPGTRLLVL.

In its sample, this clonotype was seen a few times. The chain joins TRBV7-8 to TRBJ1-2, with no clear D. Between the trimmed V and J ends, which lost 5 bases and 0 bases, there was a span of 13 bases. The V gene's germline CDR1 is SGHVS and CDR2 FQNEAQ. This CDR3 is built from 15 residues. This chain's CDR3 is CASSPRKWTNYGYTF. CDR3 coding DNA: TGTGCCAGCAGCCCCCGCAAATGGACTAACTATGGCTACACCTTC.

This clonotype was counted only a few times. V usage is TRBV9 and J usage is TRBJ2-1, with 7 bases that match TRBD1. The germline gives CDR1 SGDLS, CDR2 YYNGEE. This CDR3 has 13 residues. Losses at the gene ends were 4 bases for V and 9 bases for J; bases not matched to a gene: 7. The CDR3 coding sequence is TGTGCCAGCAGCTTAAGCGACAGGGCTGAGCAGTTCTTC. It specifies CASSLSDRAEQFF.

This chain joins TRBV5-1 and TRBJ2-5, with D possibly TRBD1 on 6 matching bases. Germline V gene sequence: CDR1 SGHRS, CDR2 YFSETQ. V was pared by 1 base and J by 4 bases, with 14 bases between. This CDR3 has 15 amino acids. The chain's CDR3 is CASSLSQGRRETQYF. The CDR3 nucleotides read TGCGCCAGCAGCTTGTCACAGGGAAGACGAGAGACCCAGTACTTC.

This chain links TRBV25-1 with TRBJ2-7, with 10 nucleotides matching TRBD1. Germline values: CDR1 MGHDK, CDR2 SYGVNS. With 0 bases clipped from V and 5 bases from J, the junction kept 1 base outside the gene matches. This CDR3 comprises 14 residues. The CDR3 region is CASSEYGQGDEQYF. The DNA for the CDR3 is TGTGCCAGCAGTGAATACGGACAGGGGGACGAGCAGTACTTC.

In its sample, this clonotype was seen many times. The genes are TRBV20-1 and TRBJ1-4; D is ambiguous. The CDR3 spans 16 residues. CDR1 and CDR2 (germline): DFQATT, SNEGSKA (reference sequence). The V and J ends lost 2 bases and 4 bases respectively, with 17 bases between them. The CDR3 loop reads CSARPGGGPSNEKLFF. CDR3 DNA: TGCAGTGCTAGACCTGGAGGAGGGCCAAGTAATGAAAAACTGTTTTTT.

This clonotype occurred many times. The V call is TRBV2, the J call TRBJ2-1; D call uncertain. The germline V gene encodes CDR1 SNHLY and CDR2 FYNNEI. Trimming shortened V by 6 bases and J by 9 bases, and 18 bases separated the two germline ends. The CDR3 is 14 amino acids. The CDR3 region is CASSPILFSFEQFF. CDR3 DNA sequence: TGTGCCAGCAGCCCCATACTTTTTTCTTTTGAGCAGTTCTTC.

This sequence joins TRBV4-2 and TRBJ2-7; possibly TRBD1 for D (6 bases). CDR1 and CDR2 (germline): LGHNA, YNFKEQ. Trimming took off 1 base at V and 0 bases at J, with 16 bases between the two ends. This CDR3 contains 17 residues. The CDR3 nucleotides are TGTGCCAGCAGCCAAGGACCCCCCGACAGGAACTCCTACGAGCAGTACTTC. Translation gives CASSQGPPDRNSYEQYF.

This chain uses TRBV6-5 with TRBJ2-6; TRBD1 aligns across 11 bases. The CDR3 has 18 amino acids. Germline trimming cut 2 bases from V and 0 bases from J; bases unmatched to any gene: 3. Germline V gives CDR1 MNHEY, CDR2 SVGAGI. The CDR3 coding sequence is TGTGCCAGCAGTTACCCGGACAGGGGGCACTCTGGGGCCAACGTCCTGACTTTC. Its translation is CASSYPDRGHSGANVLTF.

The chain combines TRBV21-1 with TRBJ1-2; the DNA was not used to check the table's D call, TRBD1. TRBV21-1 is listed as a pseudogene. The CDR3 has 15 amino acids. As DNA, the CDR3 is TGTGCCAGCAGCACAAGGTGGGGGGAAATGTGCGGCTACACCTTC. Amino acids: CASSTRWGEMCGYTF.

In this sample, this clonotype turned up a few times. This chain connects TRBV9 to TRBJ2-5, with 15 bases aligning to TRBD2. The CDR3 loop spans 18 amino acids. CDR1 and CDR2 (germline): SGDLS, YYNGEE. The V gene end was trimmed by 2 bases and the J gene end by 2 bases; junction bases not matched to a gene: 7. CDR3 protein: CASSVGLAGGVLQETQYF. As DNA, the CDR3 is TGTGCCAGCAGCGTTGGACTAGCGGGAGGGGTTTTGCAAGAGACCCAGTACTTC.

The rearrangement links TRBV5-1 to TRBJ2-7; maybe TRBD1 (5 bases). V shed 5 bases and J shed 0 bases, with 18 bases lying between them. Germline CDR1 is SGHRS and CDR2 is YFSETQ. The CDR3 runs 16 residues. CDR3 in DNA: TGCGCCAGCAGAAACCTCAGCTGGCAGGGCTCCTACGAGCAGTACTTC. Amino acids: CASRNLSWQGSYEQYF.

The table lists this clonotype with many counts. The chain uses TRBV12-3 or TRBV12-4 and TRBJ2-3; D is uncertain. The CDR3 contains 11 residues. Trimming pared 2 bases from V and 7 bases from J, leaving 4 bases between. As DNA, the CDR3 is TGTGCCAGCAGTTTAAAGTATACGCAGTATTTT. Translation gives CASSLKYTQYF.

This clonotype was counted between two and nine times. V usage is TRBV20-1 and J usage is TRBJ1-5; no firm D call. The CDR3 loop spans 15 amino acids. Germline CDR1 reads DFQATT; CDR2 reads SNEGSKA (reference sequence). The V gene lost 3 bases and the J gene lost 6 bases, with 18 bases spanning the gap. DNA of the CDR3: TGCAGTGCTAGGGGTCCGGACCTAGTGAGTCAGCCCCAGCATTTT. It is translated as CSARGPDLVSQPQHF.

This clonotype came up a few times. The chain couples TRBV7-6 to TRBJ2-7; 11 bases fit TRBD1. The CDR3 covers 16 residues. CDR1 and CDR2 from the germline V gene are SGHVS and FNYEAQ. Germline trimming cut 1 base from V and 2 bases from J; bases unmatched to any gene: 4. CDR3 in DNA: TGTGCCAGCAGCTTAGTAGGACAGGGGGCGGCCTACGAGCAGTACTTC. As protein: CASSLVGQGAAYEQYF.

The CDR3 region is CAISERSGANVLTF. In nucleotides, the CDR3 is TGTGCCATCAGTGAACGCTCTGGGGCCAACGTCCTGACTTTC. The chain uses TRBV10-3 and TRBJ2-6; D gene unclear. CDR3 size: 14 residues. Deletions cut 3 bases from V and 0 bases from J, with 3 bases between. Per germline, CDR1 ENHRY and CDR2 SYGVKD.

The chain recombines TRBV29-1 with TRBJ1-2; 7 bases map to TRBD1. After removal of 7 bases from V and 4 bases from J, the junction contained 3 bases not matched to a gene. This CDR3 has 11 amino acids. Germline V CDR1 and CDR2: SQVTM, ANQGSEA. CDR3 in amino acids: CSAGDSYGYTF. The CDR3 coding sequence is TGCAGCGCTGGGGACAGCTATGGCTACACCTTC.